The clone carrying this T cell receptor beta chain was seen more than once but under ten times. Its antigen remains unidentified. An end of the junction differs from the germline gene, which may be a read error. They isolated at least 6.5 million PBMCs from each sample. This CDR3 spans 13 amino acids. Germline lookup yields CDR1 MNHEY and CDR2 SVGEGT. Then a second PCR, running about 7 to 11 cycles, was carried out with a sample-barcoded 5' primer and a J-beta primer mix. TCRdb passed the 5' RACE reads through MiXCR, listing each CDR3 protein once. The sample carries about 640,000 distinct CDR3 sequences, around 38% recorded once. The record originates from a study of blood T cells in healthy people across ages. General study results and limits: Naive CD4+ cells and diversity were both higher in long-lived donors than in aged donors.

The chain has TRBV6-2 or TRBV6-3 and TRBJ2-1; possibly TRBD2 for D (5 bases). The sample taken for sequencing was blood. The origin of this receptor is an elderly man in good health. CDR3 protein: CASTLDSNNEQFF. The DNA for the CDR3 is TGTGCCAGCACCTTGGACTCCAACAATGAGCAGTTCTTC.